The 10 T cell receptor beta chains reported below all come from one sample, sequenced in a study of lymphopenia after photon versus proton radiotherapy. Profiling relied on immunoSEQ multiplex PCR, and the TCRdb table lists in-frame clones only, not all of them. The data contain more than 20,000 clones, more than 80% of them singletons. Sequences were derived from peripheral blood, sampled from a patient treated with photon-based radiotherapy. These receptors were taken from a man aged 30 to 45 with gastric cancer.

The CDR3 DNA sequence: TGCGCCAGCAGCTGGAAGCGGGAGTTGGTTGGGGATACGCAGTATTTT. It yields the protein CASSWKRELVGDTQYF. The rearrangement links TRBV5-1 to TRBJ2-3, with TRBD2 matching 8 bases. CDR1 is SGHRS, CDR2 YFSETQ, per germline. Germline trimming cut 3 bases from V and 6 bases from J; bases unmatched to any gene: 12. CDR3 length equals 16 residues.

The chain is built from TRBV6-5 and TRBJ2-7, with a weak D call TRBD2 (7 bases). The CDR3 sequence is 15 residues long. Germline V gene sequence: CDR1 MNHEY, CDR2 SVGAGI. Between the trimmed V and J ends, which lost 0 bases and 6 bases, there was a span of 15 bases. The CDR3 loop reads CASSYSIRGASEQYF. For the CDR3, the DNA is TGTGCCAGCAGTTACTCCATCCGGGGGGCAAGCGAGCAGTACTTC.

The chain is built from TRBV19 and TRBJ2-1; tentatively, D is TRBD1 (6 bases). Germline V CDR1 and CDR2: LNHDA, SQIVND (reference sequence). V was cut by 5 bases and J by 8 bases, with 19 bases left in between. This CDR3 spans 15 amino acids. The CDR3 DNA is TGTGCCAGTAGTCTTGACAGGTCCCTTGTCTATGAGCAGTTCTTC. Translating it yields CASSLDRSLVYEQFF.

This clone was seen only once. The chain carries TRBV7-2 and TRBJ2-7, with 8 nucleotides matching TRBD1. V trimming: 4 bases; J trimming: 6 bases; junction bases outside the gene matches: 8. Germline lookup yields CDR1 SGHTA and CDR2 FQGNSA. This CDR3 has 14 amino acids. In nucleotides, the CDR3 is TGTGCCAGCAGCTCTCTACAAGGGACAGGCGAGCAGTACTTC. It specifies CASSSLQGTGEQYF.

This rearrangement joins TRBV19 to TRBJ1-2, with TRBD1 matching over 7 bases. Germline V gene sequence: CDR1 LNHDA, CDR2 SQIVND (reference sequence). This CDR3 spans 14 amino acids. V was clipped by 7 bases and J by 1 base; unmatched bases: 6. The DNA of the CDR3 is TGTGCCAGTACCCGACAGGGAGGTAACTATGGCTACACCTTC. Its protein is CASTRQGGNYGYTF.

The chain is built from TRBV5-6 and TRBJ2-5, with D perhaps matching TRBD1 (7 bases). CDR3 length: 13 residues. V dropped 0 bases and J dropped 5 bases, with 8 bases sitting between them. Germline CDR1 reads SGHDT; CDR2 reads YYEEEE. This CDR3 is CASSLAGGETQYF. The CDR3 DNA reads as TGTGCCAGCAGCTTGGCAGGGGGGGAGACCCAGTACTTC.

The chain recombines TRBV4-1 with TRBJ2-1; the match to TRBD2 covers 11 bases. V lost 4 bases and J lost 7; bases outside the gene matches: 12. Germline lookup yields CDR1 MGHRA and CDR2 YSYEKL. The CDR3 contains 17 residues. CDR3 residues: CASSPLFGSGRGNEQFF. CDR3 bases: TGCGCCAGCAGCCCCTTGTTTGGTAGCGGGAGGGGGAATGAGCAGTTCTTC.

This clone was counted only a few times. The CDR3 DNA is TGTGCCAGCAGCTTAAAACCCCTATTACTACAGGGGAACACCGGGGAGCTGTTTTTT. It encodes CASSLKPLLLQGNTGELFF. The chain employs TRBV7-3 and TRBJ2-2; maybe TRBD1 (6 bases). The germline CDR1 and CDR2 sequences are SGHTA and FQGTGA. The germline V and J ends were trimmed by 1 base and 1 base, with 19 bases remaining between them. This CDR3 spans 19 amino acids.

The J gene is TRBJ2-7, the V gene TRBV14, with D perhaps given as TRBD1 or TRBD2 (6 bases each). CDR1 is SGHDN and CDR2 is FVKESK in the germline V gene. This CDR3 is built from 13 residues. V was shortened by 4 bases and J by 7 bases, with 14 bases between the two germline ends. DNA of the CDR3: TGTGCCAGCAGCCTGAACAGGGCGGGGGAGCAGTACTTC. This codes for CASSLNRAGEQYF.

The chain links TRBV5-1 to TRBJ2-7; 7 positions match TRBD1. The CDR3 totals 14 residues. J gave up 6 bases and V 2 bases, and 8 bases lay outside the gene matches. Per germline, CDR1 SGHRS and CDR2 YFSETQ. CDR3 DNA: TGCGCCAGCAGCTTACAGGGGTTGGGGAGCGAGCAGTACTTC. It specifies CASSLQGLGSEQYF.